These 13 T cell receptor beta chains came from one sample sequenced in a study of T cells in Graves' hyperthyroidism and ophthalmopathy. TCR beta CDR3 regions were amplified from RNA transcripts. Initially, a first-round RT-PCR of the TCR CDR3 employed the HTBI primer set. TCRdb independently ran MiXCR on the multiplex PCR reads; one entry per CDR3 protein. The table shows 250,000 to 300,000 distinct CDR3 sequences, with more than 10% occurring only once. The sample comprised blood. The source is a woman in her thirties with Graves' hyperthyroidism that later progressed to Graves' ophthalmopathy.

This clonotype appeared a few times. The chain links TRBV7-9 to TRBJ2-7; tentatively, D is TRBD1 or TRBD2 (6 bases each). The CDR3 has 16 residues. Trimming cost V 0 bases and J 2 bases, with 14 bases left between them. Germline assignment: CDR1 SEHNR and CDR2 FQNEAQ (reference sequence). The CDR3 here is CASSLAIGGLTYEQYF. The CDR3 bases are TGTGCCAGCAGCTTAGCGATAGGGGGACTGACCTACGAGCAGTACTTC.

The V and J genes are TRBV18 and TRBJ2-5; D is possibly TRBD1 or TRBD2 (6 bases each). The germline V and J ends were trimmed by 3 bases and 4 bases, with 15 bases remaining between them. The germline V gene has CDR1 KGHSH and CDR2 LQKENI. The CDR3 consists of 15 residues. The CDR3 is CASSPGGLVGETQYF. Here the CDR3 DNA reads TGTGCCAGCTCACCGGGGGGCTTGGTAGGAGAGACCCAGTACTTC.

This clonotype was seen only once. The CDR3 DNA follows: TGCGCCAGCAGCCAGGGACAACTAGTCCCCCTTAATGAGCAGTTCTTC. It yields the protein CASSQGQLVPLNEQFF. This chain connects TRBV4-1 to TRBJ2-1; possible D gene TRBD1, 6 bases. V lost 3 bases to trimming and J lost 7 bases, with 19 bases between them. The CDR3 has 16 residues. Germline CDR1 MGHRA, CDR2 YSYEKL.

The CDR3 region is CASSIEQGRTPSTEAFF. DNA for the CDR3: TGTGCCAGTAGTATAGAACAGGGGCGAACCCCGAGCACTGAAGCTTTCTTT. The genes are TRBV19 and TRBJ1-1, with TRBD1 matching over 7 bases. J was trimmed by 4 bases and V by 0 bases; bases with no gene match: 11. The germline gives CDR1 LNHDA, CDR2 SQIVND (reference sequence). CDR3 length equals 17 residues. Full variable domain (rest looked up from reference TRBV19 and TRBJ1-1): DGGITQSPKYLFRKEGQNVTLSCEQNLNHDAMYWYRQDPGQGLRLIYYSQIVNDFQKGDIAEGYSVSREKKESFPLTVTSAQKNPTAFYLCASSIEQGRTPSTEAFFGQGTRLTVV.

This clonotype was recorded many times. This chain uses TRBV20-1 with TRBJ2-1; the match to TRBD2 covers 11 bases. The CDR3 runs 14 residues. V shed 5 bases and J 7 bases; nucleotides not matched to a gene: 7. Per germline, CDR1 DFQATT and CDR2 SNEGSKA (reference sequence). This chain's CDR3 is CSAGEASGRNEQFF. The CDR3 nucleotides are TGCAGTGCTGGGGAGGCTAGCGGGAGGAATGAGCAGTTCTTC.

This clonotype was counted many times. The V and J genes are TRBV7-2 and TRBJ2-7; 7 positions agree with TRBD2. The CDR3 sequence is 12 residues long. V gave up 1 base and J gave up 11 bases; unmatched junction bases: 5. Germline V lookup: CDR1 SGHTA, CDR2 FQGNSA. The CDR3 spells CASSLDGLEEYF. In nucleotides, the CDR3 is TGTGCCAGCAGCTTAGATGGACTAGAGGAGTACTTC.

This clonotype was counted ten times or more. The rearrangement links TRBV7-2 to TRBJ2-7; 9 bases match TRBD2. This CDR3 is built from 15 residues. Germline V gene lookup returns CDR1 SGHTA and CDR2 FQGNSA. Losses at the gene ends were 1 base for V and 2 bases for J; bases not matched to a gene: 3. CDR3 nucleotide sequence: TGTGCCAGCAGCTTAGTAGCGGGAGTGACCTACGAGCAGTACTTC. Protein sequence: CASSLVAGVTYEQYF.

This clonotype was found many times. The chain carries TRBV28 and TRBJ2-7, with TRBD1 matching 8 bases. CDR1 and CDR2 (germline): MDHEN, SYDVKM. The CDR3 is 13 amino acids. This CDR3 is CGSVGQGPYEQYF. CDR3 DNA sequence: TGTGGCTCGGTAGGACAGGGCCCCTACGAGCAGTACTTC.

This clonotype was counted many times. V usage is TRBV11-1 and J usage is TRBJ2-1; D possibly matches TRBD1 or TRBD2 (6 bases each). The V and J ends lost 4 bases and 1 base respectively, with 14 bases between them. The germline V gene has CDR1 SGHAT and CDR2 FQDESV (reference sequence). The CDR3 consists of 16 residues. The CDR3 region is CASSSGRGGSYNEQFF. The CDR3 nucleotides read TGTGCCAGCAGCTCGGGCCGAGGGGGGTCCTACAATGAGCAGTTCTTC.

This clonotype was seen ten or more times. The chain recombines TRBV6-2 or TRBV6-3 with TRBJ2-5; 7 bases are a match to TRBD2. CDR1 MNHEY and CDR2 SVGEGT come from the germline V gene. This CDR3 spans 15 amino acids. Trimming at V came to 4 bases and at J to 3 bases, leaving 8 bases not matched to a gene. For the CDR3, the DNA is TGTGCCAGCAGTTGGGTTAGCGGGTCCAAAGAGACCCAGTACTTC. The encoded protein is CASSWVSGSKETQYF.

In this sample, this clonotype turned up many times. The J gene is TRBJ2-1, the V gene TRBV2; D remains ambiguous. V lost 7 bases and J lost 7, with 14 bases in between. Germline values: CDR1 SNHLY, CDR2 FYNNEI. This CDR3 is built from 13 residues. CDR3 in amino acids: CASKRPGQNEQFF. The CDR3 DNA reads as TGTGCCAGCAAGAGGCCCGGGCAGAATGAGCAGTTCTTC.

The gene calls are TRBV7-8 and TRBJ2-2; 8 bases line up with TRBD2. CDR3 length: 16 amino acids. CDR1 SGHVS and CDR2 FQNEAQ come from the germline V gene. J was trimmed by 6 bases and V by 0 bases; bases with no gene match: 6. CDR3 coding DNA: TGTGCCAGCAGCTTAGCGGCCAGCGGGAGTCCCGGGGAGCTGTTTTTT. Translation gives CASSLAASGSPGELFF.

This sequence joins TRBV19 and TRBJ2-6, with a tentative D call TRBD2 (7 bases). Germline V gene sequence: CDR1 LNHDA, CDR2 SQIVND (reference sequence). The CDR3 extends over 16 amino acids. V lost 9 bases and J 0 bases, leaving 15 bases between the germline ends. The CDR3 DNA is TGTGCCAGCCGCCCGGGGGGCCCCTCTGGGGCCAACGTCCTGACTTTC. Translation gives CASRPGGPSGANVLTF.